These T cell receptor beta chains were read from a single sample in a study of response to subunit inactivated influenza vaccine. TCRdb re-analysed the RT-PCR reads in MiXCR, keeping a single row per CDR3 protein. The sample yields about 480,000 distinct CDR3 sequences, 13% seen once. The sequencing here drew on PBMCs from blood, taken roughly 46 days after vaccination. These receptors originate from a man aged 50-59 years who received an inactivated influenza vaccine. The CDR3 runs from the conserved cysteine through the conserved F or W. A row's size may be missing; if present it is once, few, many or a size class.

CAISESKGYTEAFF	NA	TRBV10-3	TRBJ1-1
CATSDPRGAGTDTQYF	NA	TRBV24-1	TRBJ2-3
CASSPGVGTGSLETQYF	NA	TRBV2	TRBJ2-5
CASSVLGGSGSGELFF	NA	TRBV2	TRBJ2-2
CASSFWRGTTGELFF	few	TRBV28	TRBJ2-2
CASSLGEGQNIQYF	few	TRBV7-6	TRBJ2-4
CASSHERTGELFF	few	TRBV6-6	TRBJ2-2
CASSQDWQNYNEQFF	NA	TRBV14	TRBJ2-1
CASRAENNDQFF	few	TRBV5-1	TRBJ2-1
CASSQGGGVAYEQYF	many	TRBV11-1	TRBJ2-7
CASSPGQNADTQYF	few	TRBV5-1	TRBJ2-3
CASSHLGQGAPGTGELFF	NA	TRBV4-2	TRBJ2-2
CASSLSKLADYEQYF	few	TRBV3-1	TRBJ2-7
CATTTERSKETQYF	few	TRBV24-1	TRBJ2-5
CASSLRQGLNNEQFF	NA	TRBV5-1	TRBJ2-1
CASSTTDRGPPDTQYF	few	TRBV12-3/TRBV12-4	TRBJ2-3
CASSLVSGGGSTSYEQYF	few	TRBV11-2	TRBJ2-7
CASSHRATNEKLFF	NA	TRBV7-6	TRBJ1-4
CASSYPGQGKGGYTF	many	TRBV7-2	TRBJ1-2
CASTLDAGANTEAFF	NA	TRBV5-1	TRBJ1-1
CASSPDGQYNSPLHF	few	TRBV5-1	TRBJ1-6
CASSPGLAGNANTGELFF	few	TRBV7-6	TRBJ2-2
CASRPPGSDTQYF	NA	TRBV6-2/TRBV6-3	TRBJ2-3
CASSSDREFNQPQHF	few	TRBV7-9	TRBJ1-5
CATSRAGPYQPQHF	few	TRBV15	TRBJ1-5
CASSFFGGANYEQYF	few	TRBV12-3/TRBV12-4	TRBJ2-7
CSAREGSTNEKLFF	many	TRBV20-1	TRBJ1-4
CASGDSLNEQFF	NA	TRBV7-2	TRBJ2-1
CASSWLGQGVQPQHF	many	TRBV28	TRBJ1-5
CASSYRSRGRYF	NA	TRBV28	TRBJ2-3
CASSYLNQGAHYEQYF	few	TRBV12-3/TRBV12-4	TRBJ2-7
CSARGALSLSYNEQFF	many	TRBV20-1	TRBJ2-1
CSGDRFGGDGGYTF	few	TRBV20-1	TRBJ1-2
CSARDPWTGTDEQFF	NA	TRBV20-1	TRBJ2-1
CASSSRTNYTEAFF	few	TRBV11-3	TRBJ1-1
CASGQGWRESTDTQYF	NA	TRBV7-2	TRBJ2-3
CASSVDGTSNYGYTF	NA	TRBV9	TRBJ1-2
CAIRGGIGSYNEQFF	many	TRBV10-3	TRBJ2-1
CASSQDAGAPPYEQYF	few	TRBV4-3	TRBJ2-7
CASSLQGTYNEQFF	NA	TRBV5-1	TRBJ2-1
CSAPTPGLVSIAKHYEQYF	once	TRBV20-1	TRBJ2-7
CASSQDGEGGVPYNEQFF	NA	TRBV3-1	TRBJ2-1
CASTAGGTDTQYF	NA	TRBV5-1	TRBJ2-3
CASSLGLAGGGTQYF	few	TRBV7-2	TRBJ2-5
CASSADRGRYEQYF	NA	TRBV5-1	TRBJ2-7
CASSPTTGVMDTQYF	NA	TRBV7-2	TRBJ2-3
CASGAVRLSEQYF	NA	TRBV12-3/TRBV12-4	TRBJ2-7
CSARAGYGYTF	few	TRBV29-1	TRBJ1-2
CSARERGSRGDTQYF	few	TRBV20-1	TRBJ2-3
CASSSGPGQGFSATQYF	NA	TRBV11-2	TRBJ2-3